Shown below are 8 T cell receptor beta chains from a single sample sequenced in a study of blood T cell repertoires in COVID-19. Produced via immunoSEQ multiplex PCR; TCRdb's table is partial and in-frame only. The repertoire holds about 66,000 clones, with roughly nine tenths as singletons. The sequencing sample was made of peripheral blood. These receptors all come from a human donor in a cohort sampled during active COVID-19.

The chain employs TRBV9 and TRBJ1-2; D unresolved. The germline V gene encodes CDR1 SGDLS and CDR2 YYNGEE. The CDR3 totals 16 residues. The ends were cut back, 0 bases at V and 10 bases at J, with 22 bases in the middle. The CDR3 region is CASSVADSLHEGDYTF. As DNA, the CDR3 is TGTGCCAGCAGCGTAGCTGATTCCCTTCATGAGGGAGACTACACCTTC.

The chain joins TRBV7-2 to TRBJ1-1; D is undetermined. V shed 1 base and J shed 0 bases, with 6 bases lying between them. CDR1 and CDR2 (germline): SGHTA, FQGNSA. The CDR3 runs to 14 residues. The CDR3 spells CASSLEAMNTEAFF. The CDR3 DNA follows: TGTGCCAGCAGCTTAGAAGCTATGAACACTGAAGCTTTCTTT. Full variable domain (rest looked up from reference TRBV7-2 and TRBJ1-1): GAGVSQSPSNKVTEKGKDVELRCDPISGHTALYWYRQSLGQGLEFLIYFQGNSAPDKSGLPSDRFSAERTGGSVSTLTIQRTQQEDSAVYLCASSLEAMNTEAFFGQGTRLTVV.

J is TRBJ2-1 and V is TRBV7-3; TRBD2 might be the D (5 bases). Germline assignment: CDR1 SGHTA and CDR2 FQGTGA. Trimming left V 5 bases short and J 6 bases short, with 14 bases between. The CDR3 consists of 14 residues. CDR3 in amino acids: CASSTLDSTNEQFF. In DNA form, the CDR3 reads TGTGCCAGCAGCACTTTGGACTCCACCAATGAGCAGTTCTTC.

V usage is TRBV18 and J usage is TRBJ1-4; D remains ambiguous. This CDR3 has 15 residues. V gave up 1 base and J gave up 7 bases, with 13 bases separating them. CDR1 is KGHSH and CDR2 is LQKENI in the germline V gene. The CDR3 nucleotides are TGTGCCAGCTCACCACGCCCCGGGATAGGTGAAAAACTGTTTTTT. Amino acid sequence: CASSPRPGIGEKLFF. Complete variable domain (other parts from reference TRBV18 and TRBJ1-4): NAGVMQNPRHLVRRRGQEARLRCSPMKGHSHVYWYRQLPEEGLKFMVYLQKENIIDESGMPKERFSAEFPKEGPSILRIQQVVRGDSAAYFCASSPRPGIGEKLFFGSGTQLSVL.

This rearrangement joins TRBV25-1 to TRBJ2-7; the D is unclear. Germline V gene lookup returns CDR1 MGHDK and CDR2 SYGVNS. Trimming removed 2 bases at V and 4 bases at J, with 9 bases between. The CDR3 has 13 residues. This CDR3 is CASSEGRDYEQYF. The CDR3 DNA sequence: TGTGCCAGCAGTGAAGGGCGAGATTACGAGCAGTACTTC.

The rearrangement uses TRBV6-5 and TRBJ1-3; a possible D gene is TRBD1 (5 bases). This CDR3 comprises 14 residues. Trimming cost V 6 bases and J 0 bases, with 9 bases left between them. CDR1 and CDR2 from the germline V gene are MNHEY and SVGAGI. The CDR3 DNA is TGTGCCAGCAGACCCCAGGGCTCTGGAAACACCATATATTTT. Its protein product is CASRPQGSGNTIYF.

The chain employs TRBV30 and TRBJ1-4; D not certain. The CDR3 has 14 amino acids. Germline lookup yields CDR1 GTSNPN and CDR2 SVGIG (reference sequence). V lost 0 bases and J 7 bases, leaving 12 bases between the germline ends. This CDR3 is CAWSVPGIPEKLFF. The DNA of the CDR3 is TGTGCCTGGAGTGTACCGGGTATCCCTGAAAAACTGTTTTTT.

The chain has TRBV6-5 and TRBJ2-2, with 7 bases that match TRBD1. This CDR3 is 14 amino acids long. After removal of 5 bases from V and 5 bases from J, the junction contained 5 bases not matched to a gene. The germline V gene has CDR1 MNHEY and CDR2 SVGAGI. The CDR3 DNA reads TGTGCCAGCAGTCAGGGACAGTTAACCGGGGAGCTGTTTTTT. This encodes CASSQGQLTGELFF.